The rows below give T cell receptor beta chains drawn from one sample of a study of beta chain features in type 1 diabetes. Clones were sequenced by immunoSEQ multiplex PCR, and TCRdb holds only the in-frame ones, with some missing. This table holds roughly 730,000 clones, 13% found once. The source material was naive CD4+ T cells from blood. The receptor set was obtained from a man in his late teens or twenties with type 1 diabetes. CDR3s include the opening cysteine and the closing phenylalanine or tryptophan.

TRBV4-1	TRBJ2-3	CASSISSVADTQYF
TRBV14	TRBJ2-7	CASSGRPSGEQYF
TRBV2	TRBJ1-6	CASSAEANSPLHF
TRBV10-3	TRBJ1-2	CATTPGLPYDGYTF
TRBV5-4	TRBJ2-3	CASSPSGGSTDTQYF
TRBV25-1	TRBJ2-5	CASSEWGTGKQETQYF
TRBV18	TRBJ2-2	CASSRADNTGELFF
TRBV29-1	TRBJ1-1	CSVKGPGPEAFF
TRBV6-6	TRBJ2-3	CASSYSAGGSTDTQYF
TRBV29-1	TRBJ1-1	CSVEDSMNTEAFF
TRBV11-2	TRBJ1-1	CASSLGRRTEAFF
TRBV5-1	TRBJ2-3	CASSLGQGKDTQYF
TRBV6-5	TRBJ1-5	CASSYSTGRSNQPQHF
TRBV5-1	TRBJ2-3	CASSIGQGATDTQYF
TRBV6-5	TRBJ2-7	CASSYSGQGLSGEQYF
TRBV28	TRBJ2-7	CASSKLLAGRVYEQYF
TRBV5-4	TRBJ2-3	CASNSIGEDTQYF
TRBV28	TRBJ2-7	CASSIPQGGYEQYF
TRBV30	TRBJ2-1	CAWGPGITYNEQFF
TRBV18	TRBJ2-7	CASFVQPDEQYF
TRBV7-2	TRBJ1-2	CASSWVGGQDGYGYTF
TRBV5-4	TRBJ2-2	CASSLERGRTGELFF